Presented here are 10 T cell receptor beta chains from one specimen sequenced in a study of blood T cell repertoires in COVID-19. Generated by immunoSEQ multiplex PCR, the TCRdb table keeps only in-frame clones and is missing some. The sample includes roughly 380,000 clones, around 87% of them seen just once. The sequenced sample consisted of PBMCs or T cells enriched from blood (not recorded which). These receptor sequences come from a man under 40 who had recovered from COVID-19.

V and J are TRBV4-1 and TRBJ1-5; D not resolved. V was trimmed by 4 bases and J by 9 bases, leaving 13 bases between them. CDR3 size: 13 residues. Germline V CDR1 and CDR2: MGHRA, YSYEKL. DNA for the CDR3: TGCGCCAGCAGCCCCATCTTAGTTCCGCCCCAGCATTTT. It yields the protein CASSPILVPPQHF.

This chain joins TRBV24-1 and TRBJ2-2, with TRBD1 matching 7 bases. Losses at the gene ends were 5 bases for V and 7 bases for J; bases not matched to a gene: 9. Germline V gene sequence: CDR1 KGHDR, CDR2 SFDVKD. CDR3 length equals 15 residues. The CDR3 loop is CATSAAGGVSGELFF. The CDR3 coding sequence is TGTGCCACCAGTGCGGCAGGGGGTGTTAGCGGGGAGCTGTTTTTT.

The chain uses TRBV4-1 and TRBJ2-5; TRBD1 matches 10 bases. The germline V gene encodes CDR1 MGHRA and CDR2 YSYEKL. The J segment lost 6 bases and the V segment lost 4 bases, leaving 14 bases of the junction unmatched. CDR3 size: 17 residues. The CDR3 bases are TGCGCCAGCAGCCCAGGGGGGACGGGACAGGGGTTGAAGACCCAGTACTTC. This gives the protein CASSPGGTGQGLKTQYF.

J is TRBJ1-2 and V is TRBV6-5; D is unresolved. The CDR3 has 14 amino acids. Germline V gene sequence: CDR1 MNHEY, CDR2 SVGAGI. Trimming took 2 bases from V and 4 from J, leaving 11 bases between them. The CDR3 loop is CASSYGHTLYGYTF. The CDR3 DNA sequence: TGTGCCAGCAGTTACGGCCACACGCTCTATGGCTACACCTTC.

The V gene is TRBV19, the J gene TRBJ2-1, with 9 positions matching TRBD1. In germline, CDR1 is LNHDA, CDR2 SQIVND (reference sequence). J was trimmed by 7 bases and V by 4 bases; bases with no gene match: 8. The CDR3 spans 15 residues. DNA for the CDR3: TGTGCCAGTAGTAACCACAGGGGGCCGGTTAATGAGCAGTTCTTC. Amino acid sequence: CASSNHRGPVNEQFF.

The gene calls are TRBV5-1 and TRBJ1-2, with 8 positions matching TRBD1. CDR1 is SGHRS and CDR2 is YFSETQ in the germline V gene. Trimming removed 5 bases from V and 5 bases from J; junction bases left unmatched: 11. The CDR3 has 15 amino acids. CDR3 sequence: CASRATDRGIYGYTF. The CDR3 coding sequence is TGCGCCAGCAGGGCTACAGACAGGGGAATTTATGGCTACACCTTC.

V is TRBV9 and J is TRBJ2-2, with 8 bases fitting TRBD1. This CDR3 spans 16 amino acids. Germline V gene sequence: CDR1 SGDLS, CDR2 YYNGEE. Trimming at V came to 0 bases and at J to 1 base, leaving 2 bases not matched to a gene. CDR3: CASSVEGTGNTGELFF. CDR3 in DNA: TGTGCCAGCAGCGTAGAGGGGACAGGGAACACCGGGGAGCTGTTTTTT.

J is TRBJ1-2 and V is TRBV10-2; D is undetermined. Germline lookup yields CDR1 WSHSY and CDR2 SAAADI. V gave up 0 bases and J gave up 8 bases, with 10 bases separating them. The CDR3 consists of 13 residues. The CDR3 reads CASSESRGGGYTF. The CDR3 DNA follows: TGCGCCAGCAGTGAGTCACGGGGTGGCGGCTACACCTTC.

V gene TRBV3-1 (or the pseudogene TRBV3-2) combines with J gene TRBJ2-1, with a tentative D call TRBD2 (6 bases). V was cut by 1 base and J by 6 bases, with 13 bases left in between. This CDR3 region has 15 residues. Per the germline V gene, CDR1 is LGHDT and CDR2 is YNNKEL (reference sequence). The CDR3 is CASSQGGDLINEQFF. Here the CDR3 DNA reads TGTGCCAGCAGCCAAGGGGGGGACCTAATCAATGAGCAGTTCTTC.

This chain connects TRBV9 to TRBJ2-2; 9 positions match TRBD1. Germline V CDR1 and CDR2: SGDLS, YYNGEE. This CDR3 has 16 residues. With 6 bases clipped from V and 0 bases from J, the junction kept 6 bases outside the gene matches. The CDR3 sequence is CASTTGTGSNTGELFF. The CDR3, as DNA: TGTGCCAGCACCACCGGGACAGGGTCGAACACCGGGGAGCTGTTTTTT.